The 2 T cell receptor beta chains reported below all come from one sample, sequenced in a study of blood T cell repertoires in COVID-19. Method: immunoSEQ multiplex PCR; TCRdb's copy keeps in-frame clones and lacks some. Among about 140,000 clones listed, 88% were seen once. Sequencing was done on a sample of peripheral blood. These receptors were obtained from a human donor with COVID-19, enrolled during active disease. The donor label of this sample is uncertain.

V is TRBV6-5 and J is TRBJ2-7; the match to TRBD2 covers 13 bases. Looked up from germline, CDR1 is MNHEY and CDR2 is SVGAGI. CDR3 length: 15 residues. V trimming: 6 bases; J trimming: 5 bases; junction bases outside the gene matches: 7. Written as DNA, the CDR3 is TGTGCCAGCAGAAAACTAGCGGGAGGGAAAAACGAGCAGTACTTC. Encoded protein: CASRKLAGGKNEQYF.

The V and J genes are TRBV15 and TRBJ2-1; D perhaps matches TRBD1 (6 bases). Germline lookup yields CDR1 LNHNV and CDR2 YYDKDF (reference sequence). The CDR3 has 14 residues. V was trimmed by 1 base and J by 5 bases, leaving 9 bases between them. CDR3 in amino acids: CATSRVGANNEQFF. The CDR3, as DNA: TGTGCCACCAGCAGAGTGGGGGCGAACAATGAGCAGTTCTTC. Looking up the rest from reference TRBV15 and TRBJ2-1 gives the full variable domain: DAMVIQNPRYQVTQFGKPVTLSCSQTLNHNVMYWYQQKSSQAPKLLFHYYDKDFNNEADTPDNFQSRRPNTSFCFLDIRSPGLGDTAMYLCATSRVGANNEQFFGPGTRLTVL.